This TCR beta chain was captured by sequencing in a study of PD-1 blockade in classical Hodgkin lymphoma. Indicated time point: cycle 4 day 1 (C4D1), after six to seven weeks of nivolumab. Following autologous stem cell transplantation, relapse occurred in every patient, and exposure to brentuximab vedotin varied. Patients showed best responses of complete response, partial response or progressive disease. Study-wide results and caveats: Complete responders entered with baseline diversity on par with newly diagnosed patients, the results showed. At baseline, newly diagnosed patients reportedly showed less TCR diversity than healthy donors. Differences between repertoires have undefined causes, possibly disease activity or prior therapy.

Comment on this clone: Its antigen is not known.

Sequencing was performed with immunoSEQ multiplex PCR; in TCRdb, only in-frame clones are kept and a portion is missing. The repertoire holds about 47,000 clones, around 80% seen once, with 15% to 20% in the top ten. Germline assignment: CDR1 MNHEY and CDR2 SMNVEV (reference sequence). V trimming: 6 bases; J trimming: 12 bases; junction bases outside the gene matches: 12. The CDR3 sequence is 13 residues long. The TCR was taken from a human donor with classical Hodgkin lymphoma. Sequenced here: peripheral blood mononuclear cells (PBMCs), sampled before the fourth cycle of nivolumab. V gene TRBV27 combines with J gene TRBJ2-5, with 8 positions matching TRBD2. CDR3 protein: CASSNAAGGNKYF. CDR3 sequence (DNA): TGTGCCAGCAGCAATGCGGCGGGAGGTAATAAGTACTTC.